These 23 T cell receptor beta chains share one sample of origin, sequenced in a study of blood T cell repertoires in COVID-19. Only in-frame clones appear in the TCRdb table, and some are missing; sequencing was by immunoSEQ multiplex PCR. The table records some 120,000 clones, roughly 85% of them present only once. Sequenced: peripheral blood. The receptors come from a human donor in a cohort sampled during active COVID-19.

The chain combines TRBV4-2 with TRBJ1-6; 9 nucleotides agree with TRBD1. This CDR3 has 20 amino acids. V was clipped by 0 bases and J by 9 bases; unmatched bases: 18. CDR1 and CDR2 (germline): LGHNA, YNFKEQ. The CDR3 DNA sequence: TGTGCCAGCAGCCAAGATACCCGGGGACAGGGTAAAGGATTCGGTTCACCCCTCCACTTT. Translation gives CASSQDTRGQGKGFGSPLHF.

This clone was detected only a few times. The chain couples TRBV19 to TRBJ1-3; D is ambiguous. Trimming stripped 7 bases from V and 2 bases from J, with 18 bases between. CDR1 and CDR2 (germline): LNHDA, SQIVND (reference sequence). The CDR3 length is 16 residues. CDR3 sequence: CASKALGEGTGNTIYF. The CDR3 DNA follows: TGTGCCAGTAAAGCCCTCGGGGAAGGGACTGGAAACACCATATATTTT.

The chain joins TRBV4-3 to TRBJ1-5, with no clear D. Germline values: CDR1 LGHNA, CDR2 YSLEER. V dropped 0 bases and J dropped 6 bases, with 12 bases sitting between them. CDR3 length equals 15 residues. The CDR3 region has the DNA TGCGCCAGCAGCCAAGAGAGGCAGCGGGGTCAGCCCCAGCATTTT. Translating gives CASSQERQRGQPQHF.

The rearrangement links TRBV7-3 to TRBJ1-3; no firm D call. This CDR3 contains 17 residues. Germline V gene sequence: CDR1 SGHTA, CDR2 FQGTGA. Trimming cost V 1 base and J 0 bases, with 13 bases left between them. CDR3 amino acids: CASSLIRGPTSGNTIYF. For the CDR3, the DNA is TGTGCCAGCAGCTTAATTCGAGGCCCAACCTCTGGAAACACCATATATTTT. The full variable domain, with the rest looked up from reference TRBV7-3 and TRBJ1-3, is GAGVSQTPSNKVTEKGKYVELRCDPISGHTALYWYRQSLGQGPEFLIYFQGTGAADDSGLPNDRFFAVRPEGSVSTLKIQRTERGDSAVYLCASSLIRGPTSGNTIYFGEGSWLTVV.

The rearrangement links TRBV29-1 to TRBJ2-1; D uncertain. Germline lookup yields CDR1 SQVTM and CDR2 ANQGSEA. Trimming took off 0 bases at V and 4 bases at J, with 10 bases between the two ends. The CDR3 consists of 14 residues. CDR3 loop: CSVEDIAKYNEQFF. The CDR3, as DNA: TGCAGCGTTGAAGATATCGCTAAGTACAATGAGCAGTTCTTC.

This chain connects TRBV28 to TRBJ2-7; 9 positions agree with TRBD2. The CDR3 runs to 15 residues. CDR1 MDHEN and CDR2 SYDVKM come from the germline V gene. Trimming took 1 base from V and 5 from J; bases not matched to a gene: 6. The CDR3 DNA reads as TGTGCCAGCAGTTTATCTAGCGGGAAGGTCAACGAGCAGTACTTC. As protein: CASSLSSGKVNEQYF.

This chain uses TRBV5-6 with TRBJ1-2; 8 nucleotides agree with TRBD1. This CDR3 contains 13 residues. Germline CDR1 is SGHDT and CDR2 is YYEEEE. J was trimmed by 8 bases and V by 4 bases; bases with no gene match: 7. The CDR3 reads CASSTRTGQGYTF. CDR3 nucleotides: TGTGCCAGCAGCACTAGGACAGGGCAAGGCTACACCTTC.

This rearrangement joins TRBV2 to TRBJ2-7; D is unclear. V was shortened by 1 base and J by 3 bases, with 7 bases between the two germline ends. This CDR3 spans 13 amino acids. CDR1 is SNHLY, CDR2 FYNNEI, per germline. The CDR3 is CASSEESNYEQYF. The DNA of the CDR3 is TGTGCCAGCAGTGAAGAGAGTAACTACGAGCAGTACTTC.

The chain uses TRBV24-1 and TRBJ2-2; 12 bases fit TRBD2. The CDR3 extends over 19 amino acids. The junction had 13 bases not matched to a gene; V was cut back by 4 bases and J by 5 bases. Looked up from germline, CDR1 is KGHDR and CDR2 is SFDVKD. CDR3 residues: CATSDTSLLAGGLTGELFF. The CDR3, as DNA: TGTGCCACCAGTGACACTAGCCTCCTAGCGGGGGGGTTAACCGGGGAGCTGTTTTTT.

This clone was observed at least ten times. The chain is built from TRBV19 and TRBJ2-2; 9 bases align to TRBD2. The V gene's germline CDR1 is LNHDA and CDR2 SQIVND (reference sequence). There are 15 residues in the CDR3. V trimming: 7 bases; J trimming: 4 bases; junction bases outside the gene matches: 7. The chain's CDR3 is CASNAAGGVTGELFF. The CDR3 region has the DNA TGTGCCAGTAACGCAGCGGGGGGCGTCACCGGGGAGCTGTTTTTT.

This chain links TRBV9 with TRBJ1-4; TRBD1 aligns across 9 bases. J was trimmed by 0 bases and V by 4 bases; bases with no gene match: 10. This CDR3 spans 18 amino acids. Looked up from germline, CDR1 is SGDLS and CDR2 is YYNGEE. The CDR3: CASSLAPDRGATNEKLFF. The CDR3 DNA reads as TGTGCCAGCAGCCTCGCCCCGGACAGGGGAGCAACTAATGAAAAACTGTTTTTT.

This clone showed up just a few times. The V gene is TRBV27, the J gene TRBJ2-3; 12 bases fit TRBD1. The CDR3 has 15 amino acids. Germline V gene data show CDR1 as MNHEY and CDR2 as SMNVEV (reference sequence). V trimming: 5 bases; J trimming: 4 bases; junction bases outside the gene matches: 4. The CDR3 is CASSPGQGASDTQYF. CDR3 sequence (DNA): TGTGCCAGCAGTCCGGGACAGGGGGCGTCAGATACGCAGTATTTT.

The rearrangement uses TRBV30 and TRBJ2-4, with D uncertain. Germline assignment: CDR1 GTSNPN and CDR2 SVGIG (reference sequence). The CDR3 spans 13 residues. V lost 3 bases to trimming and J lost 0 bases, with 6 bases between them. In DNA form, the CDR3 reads TGTGCCTGGAGCGGTCTAGCCAAAAACATTCAGTACTTC. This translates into CAWSGLAKNIQYF. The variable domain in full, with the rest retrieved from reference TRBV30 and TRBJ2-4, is SQTIHQWPATLVQPVGSPLSLECTVEGTSNPNLYWYRQAAGRGLQLLFYSVGIGQISSEVPQNLSASRPQDRQFILSSKKLLLSDSGFYLCAWSGLAKNIQYFGAGTRLSVL.

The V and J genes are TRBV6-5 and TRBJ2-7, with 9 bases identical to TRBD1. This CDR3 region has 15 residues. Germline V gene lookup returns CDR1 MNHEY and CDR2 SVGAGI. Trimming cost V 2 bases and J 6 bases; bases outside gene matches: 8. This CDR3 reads CASSYAGQGRVEQYF. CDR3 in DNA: TGTGCCAGCAGTTACGCTGGACAGGGGCGGGTCGAGCAGTACTTC.

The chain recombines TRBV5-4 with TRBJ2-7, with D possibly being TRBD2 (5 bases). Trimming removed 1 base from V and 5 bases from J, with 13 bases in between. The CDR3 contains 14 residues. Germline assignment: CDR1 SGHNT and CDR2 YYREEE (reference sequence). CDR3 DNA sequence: TGTGCCAGCAGCTTGCGGTCCCGGGGTGACGAGCAGTACTTC. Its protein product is CASSLRSRGDEQYF. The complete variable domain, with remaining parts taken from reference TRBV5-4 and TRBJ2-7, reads ETGVTQSPTHLIKTRGQQVTLRCSSQSGHNTVSWYQQALGQGPQFIFQYYREEENGRGNFPPRFSGLQFPNYSSELNVNALELDDSALYLCASSLRSRGDEQYFGPGTRLTVT.

DNA for the CDR3: TGTGCCAGCAGCTTAGGGGGGAGGGCGGCAGATACGCAGTATTTT. It encodes CASSLGGRAADTQYF. The chain employs TRBV28 and TRBJ2-3; D is perhaps TRBD2 (7 bases). Trimming removed 6 bases from V and 4 bases from J, with 17 bases in between. Germline V gene data show CDR1 as MDHEN and CDR2 as SYDVKM. The CDR3 is 15 residues long.

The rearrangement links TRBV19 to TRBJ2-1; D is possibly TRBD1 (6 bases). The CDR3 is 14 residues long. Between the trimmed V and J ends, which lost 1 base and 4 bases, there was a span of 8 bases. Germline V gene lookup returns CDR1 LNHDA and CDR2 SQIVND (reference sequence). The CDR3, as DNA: TGTGCCAGTAGTATAGGGACAGTATACAATGAGCAGTTCTTC. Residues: CASSIGTVYNEQFF.

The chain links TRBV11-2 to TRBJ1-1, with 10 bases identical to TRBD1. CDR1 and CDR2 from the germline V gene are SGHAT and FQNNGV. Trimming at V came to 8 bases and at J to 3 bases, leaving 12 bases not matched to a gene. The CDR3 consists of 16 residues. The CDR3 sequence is CASAPGQGKGDTEAFF. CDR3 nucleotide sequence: TGTGCCAGCGCTCCGGGACAGGGGAAGGGGGACACTGAAGCTTTCTTT.

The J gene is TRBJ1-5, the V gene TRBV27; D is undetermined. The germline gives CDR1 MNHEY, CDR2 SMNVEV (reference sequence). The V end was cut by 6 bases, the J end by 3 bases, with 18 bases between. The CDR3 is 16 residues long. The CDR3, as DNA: TGTGCCAGCAGATCATCGTCGGAGCAGATCAATCAGCCCCAGCATTTT. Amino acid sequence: CASRSSSEQINQPQHF.

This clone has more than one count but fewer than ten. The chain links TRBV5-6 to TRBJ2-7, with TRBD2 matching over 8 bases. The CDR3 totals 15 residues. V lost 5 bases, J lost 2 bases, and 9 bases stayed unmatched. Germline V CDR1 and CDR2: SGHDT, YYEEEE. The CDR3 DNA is TGTGCCAGCAGGTCATTTTTAGCGGGGACCTACGAGCAGTACTTC. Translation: CASRSFLAGTYEQYF.

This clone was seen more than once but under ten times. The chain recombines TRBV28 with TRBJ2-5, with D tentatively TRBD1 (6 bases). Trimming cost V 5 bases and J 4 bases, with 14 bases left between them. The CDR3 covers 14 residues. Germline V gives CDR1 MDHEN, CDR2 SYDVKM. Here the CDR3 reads CASSITQGGETQYF. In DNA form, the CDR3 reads TGTGCCAGCAGTATCACACAGGGTGGAGAGACCCAGTACTTC. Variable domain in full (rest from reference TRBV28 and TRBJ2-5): DVKVTQSSRYLVKRTGEKVFLECVQDMDHENMFWYRQDPGLGLRLIYFSYDVKMKEKGDIPEGYSVSREKKERFSLILESASTNQTSMYLCASSITQGGETQYFGPGTRLLVL.

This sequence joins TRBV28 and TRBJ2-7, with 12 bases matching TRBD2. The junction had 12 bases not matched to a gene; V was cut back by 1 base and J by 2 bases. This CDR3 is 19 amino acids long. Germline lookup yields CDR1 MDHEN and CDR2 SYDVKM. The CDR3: CASSLLASGRALAPYEQYF. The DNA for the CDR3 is TGTGCCAGCAGTTTATTGGCTAGCGGGAGGGCCCTGGCCCCCTACGAGCAGTACTTC.

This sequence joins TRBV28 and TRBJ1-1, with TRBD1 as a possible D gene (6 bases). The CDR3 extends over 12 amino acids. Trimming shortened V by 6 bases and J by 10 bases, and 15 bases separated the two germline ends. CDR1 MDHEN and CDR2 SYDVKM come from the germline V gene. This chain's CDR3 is CASSGRQERAFF. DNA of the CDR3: TGTGCCAGCAGCGGTAGACAGGAGAGAGCTTTCTTT.